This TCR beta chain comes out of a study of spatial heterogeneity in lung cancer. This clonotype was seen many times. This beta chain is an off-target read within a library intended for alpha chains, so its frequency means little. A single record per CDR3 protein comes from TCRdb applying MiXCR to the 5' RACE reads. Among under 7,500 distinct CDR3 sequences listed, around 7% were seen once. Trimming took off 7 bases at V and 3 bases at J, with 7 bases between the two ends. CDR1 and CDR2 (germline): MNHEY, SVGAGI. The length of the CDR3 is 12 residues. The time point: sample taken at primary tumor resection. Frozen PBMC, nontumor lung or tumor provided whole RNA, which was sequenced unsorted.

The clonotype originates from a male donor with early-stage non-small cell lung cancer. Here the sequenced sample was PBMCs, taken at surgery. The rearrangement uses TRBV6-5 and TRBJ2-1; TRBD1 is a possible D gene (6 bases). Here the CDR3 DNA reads TGTGCCAGCAAGACAGGCTACAATGAGCAGTTCTTC. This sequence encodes CASKTGYNEQFF.